The 17 T cell receptor beta chains below come from one sample, sequenced in a study of blood T cell repertoires in COVID-19. Here immunoSEQ multiplex PCR was the method, and the copy in TCRdb shows in-frame clones only, minus some. The sample includes about 160,000 clones, around nine tenths of them seen just once. Sequencing was carried out using peripheral blood. Source of these receptors: a woman between 70 and 85 years old with COVID-19, enrolled during active disease.

The chain carries TRBV7-6 and TRBJ2-1, with 10 nucleotides matching TRBD1. The CDR3 spans 16 residues. The V segment lost 5 bases and the J segment 8 bases; nucleotides outside the gene matches: 12. Per germline, CDR1 SGHVS and CDR2 FNYEAQ. This chain's CDR3 is CASSQPPGTGAYEQFF. The CDR3 DNA sequence: TGTGCCAGCAGCCAACCTCCCGGGACAGGGGCTTATGAGCAGTTCTTC.

Details on this clone: Other DNA sequences in the sample encode the same CDR3. The chain uses TRBV5-1 and TRBJ2-1, with TRBD1 as a possible D gene (5 bases). The CDR3 loop spans 15 amino acids. Trimming pared 0 bases from V and 1 base from J, leaving 8 bases between. Germline CDR1 SGHRS, CDR2 YFSETQ. Written as DNA, the CDR3 is TGCGCCAGCAGCTTGGGGCAGGGTTCCTACAATGAGCAGTTCTTC. As protein: CASSLGQGSYNEQFF.

The chain combines TRBV18 with TRBJ1-6, with 11 nucleotides matching TRBD1. Germline CDR1 is KGHSH and CDR2 is LQKENI. The CDR3 covers 15 residues. The J segment lost 10 bases and the V segment lost 3 bases, leaving 5 bases of the junction unmatched. CDR3 DNA sequence: TGTGCCAGCTCACCGGGACAGGGGGAGGGCTCACCCCTCCACTTT. Amino acid sequence: CASSPGQGEGSPLHF.

This chain joins TRBV19 and TRBJ2-7; 10 bases line up with TRBD1. Trimming at V came to 7 bases and at J to 7 bases, leaving 10 bases not matched to a gene. CDR3 length: 14 residues. The germline gives CDR1 LNHDA, CDR2 SQIVND (reference sequence). CDR3 protein: CASTADRGAEEQYF. CDR3 nucleotides: TGTGCCAGTACCGCGGACAGGGGGGCGGAGGAGCAGTACTTC.

This clone has just a few counts. The chain couples TRBV2 to TRBJ1-6; D call uncertain. Deletions cut 7 bases from V and 1 base from J, with 11 bases between. Germline V gene data show CDR1 as SNHLY and CDR2 as FYNNEI. The CDR3 has 15 amino acids. The CDR3 sequence: CASTPESSYNSPLHF. CDR3 sequence (DNA): TGTGCCAGCACCCCCGAGAGTTCCTATAATTCACCCCTCCACTTT.

The chain carries TRBV19 and TRBJ1-3; no firm D call. Deletions cut 5 bases from V and 1 base from J, with 12 bases between. The CDR3 covers 15 residues. Germline CDR1 reads LNHDA; CDR2 reads SQIVND (reference sequence). The CDR3 region has the DNA TGTGCCAGTAGTGTCCCTCGAGAATCTGGAAACACCATATATTTT. This encodes CASSVPRESGNTIYF. Full variable domain (outside the CDR3, taken from reference TRBV19 and TRBJ1-3): DGGITQSPKYLFRKEGQNVTLSCEQNLNHDAMYWYRQDPGQGLRLIYYSQIVNDFQKGDIAEGYSVSREKKESFPLTVTSAQKNPTAFYLCASSVPRESGNTIYFGEGSWLTVV.

This sequence joins TRBV2 and TRBJ1-3; perhaps TRBD1 as D (6 bases). The CDR3 consists of 14 residues. Germline assignment: CDR1 SNHLY and CDR2 FYNNEI. V lost 1 base and J 2 bases, leaving 6 bases between the germline ends. CDR3 bases: TGTGCCAGCAGTGAAGACAGGGCTGGAAACACCATATATTTT. This translates into CASSEDRAGNTIYF.

In this sample, this clone turned up once. The J gene is TRBJ1-5, the V gene TRBV6-4; 9 positions match TRBD1. This CDR3 has 13 residues. CDR1 and CDR2 from the germline V gene are MRHNA and SNTAGT. The V and J ends lost 10 bases and 7 bases, in that order; junction bases with no gene match: 8. CDR3 coding DNA: TGTGCCATCGGGCAACAGGGGGCGCAGCCCCAGCATTTT. Translation gives CAIGQQGAQPQHF.

The chain is built from TRBV5-4 and TRBJ1-6; possibly TRBD1 for D (5 bases). V shed 3 bases and J shed 9 bases, with 16 bases lying between them. This CDR3 has 15 amino acids. CDR1 is SGHNT, CDR2 YYREEE, per germline (reference sequence). The CDR3: CASSSGGSWSSPLHF. DNA of the CDR3: TGTGCCAGCAGCTCGGGGGGTAGCTGGAGTTCACCCCTCCACTTT. Complete variable domain (other parts from reference TRBV5-4 and TRBJ1-6): ETGVTQSPTHLIKTRGQQVTLRCSSQSGHNTVSWYQQALGQGPQFIFQYYREEENGRGNFPPRFSGLQFPNYSSELNVNALELDDSALYLCASSSGGSWSSPLHFGNGTRLTVT.

This chain's CDR3 is CASSEALAGGAPGYTF. Here the CDR3 DNA reads TGTGCCAGCAGTGAAGCGCTCGCAGGGGGCGCTCCTGGCTACACCTTC. The rearrangement uses TRBV2 and TRBJ1-2; TRBD1 agrees at 8 bases. The CDR3 covers 16 residues. From germline, CDR1 is SNHLY and CDR2 FYNNEI. V lost 0 bases to trimming and J lost 7 bases; unmatched junction nucleotides: 10.

This clone came up once. The chain is built from TRBV5-1 and TRBJ2-1, with 14 bases identical to TRBD2. Trimming took 2 bases from V and 10 from J; bases not matched to a gene: 8. The CDR3 spans 16 residues. CDR1 and CDR2 from the germline V gene are SGHRS and YFSETQ. The CDR3 region is CASSLGLAGGLHEQFF. The CDR3 bases are TGCGCCAGCAGCTTAGGACTAGCGGGGGGCCTTCACGAGCAGTTCTTC.

This chain connects TRBV2 to TRBJ1-1; D remains ambiguous. Between the trimmed V and J ends, which lost 6 bases and 11 bases, there was a span of 16 bases. This CDR3 contains 12 residues. Germline V CDR1 and CDR2: SNHLY, FYNNEI. CDR3 amino acids: CASRWSGVLAFF. In DNA, the CDR3 is TGTGCCAGCAGGTGGAGCGGGGTTCTCGCTTTCTTT.

V usage is TRBV6-2 or TRBV6-3 and J usage is TRBJ1-4, with no clear D. CDR3 size: 15 residues. Germline CDR1 MNHEY, CDR2 SVGEGT. The V and J ends lost 0 bases and 8 bases respectively, with 13 bases between them. The DNA of the CDR3 is TGTGCCAGCAGTTACTCGATGTCCAGTCCAGAAAAACTGTTTTTT. This codes for CASSYSMSSPEKLFF.

Note on this clone: The same CDR3 is also encoded by other DNA sequences in this sample. The chain couples TRBV5-1 to TRBJ2-3; possible D gene TRBD2, 6 bases. This CDR3 is 16 amino acids long. With 0 bases removed from V and 0 bases from J, the gap between germline ends came to 11 bases. CDR1 is SGHRS, CDR2 YFSETQ, per germline. This CDR3 reads CASSLAGGASTDTQYF. CDR3 nucleotides: TGCGCCAGCAGCTTGGCCGGCGGGGCTAGCACAGATACGCAGTATTTT.

V is TRBV7-3 and J is TRBJ2-5; a possible D gene is TRBD2 (6 bases). Germline V gene sequence: CDR1 SGHTA, CDR2 FQGTGA. The V end lost 4 bases, the J end lost 7 bases, and 13 bases lay between the germline ends. The CDR3 is made up of 13 amino acids. The CDR3 reads CASSWGQGGTQYF. DNA of the CDR3: TGTGCCAGCAGCTGGGGTCAGGGAGGGACCCAGTACTTC.

The CDR3, as DNA: TGTGCCAGCAGCCAAGGGGGACAGGGGGCGACTGAGCAGTACTTC. This gives the protein CASSQGGQGATEQYF. The chain joins TRBV3-1 (or the pseudogene TRBV3-2) to TRBJ2-7, with TRBD1 matching 12 bases. The V segment lost 1 base and the J segment 7 bases; nucleotides outside the gene matches: 5. The germline V gene has CDR1 LGHDT and CDR2 YNNKEL (reference sequence). The CDR3 covers 15 residues.

The chain couples TRBV28 to TRBJ1-2; D is undetermined. The V end was cut by 3 bases, the J end by 8 bases, with 13 bases between. The CDR3 has 13 residues. Looked up from germline, CDR1 is MDHEN and CDR2 is SYDVKM. The CDR3 DNA follows: TGTGCCAGCAGTTTTGGTCGGTGGTACGGCTACACCTTC. Its translation is CASSFGRWYGYTF.